The T cell receptor beta chain described here comes from a study of vaccination effects on CD4 cells after COVID-19. As for the study in general: Each participant was administered two doses of either the BNT162b2 or the mRNA-1273 vaccine. General study points: After vaccination of healthy people, only 1 of 255 vaccine-induced clones cross-reacted with common cold coronaviruses.

The protocol was immunoSEQ multiplex PCR, while the TCRdb copy is restricted to in-frame clones and leaves out a portion. The sample has roughly 50,000 clones, approximately 79% seen once. As to this clone: The target antigen is unknown.

This CDR3 has 14 amino acids. Trimming took 5 bases from V and 3 from J; bases not matched to a gene: 7. Germline V gene lookup returns CDR1 SGHDT and CDR2 YYEEEE. Under the ViraFEST assay, PBMC were stimulated with viral peptide pools so that antigen-specific CD4+ T cells expanded. Sequencing was performed afterwards. Researchers isolated CD4+ T cells once roughly ten days of culture had elapsed. In the vaccine recipients, nucleocapsid antibodies were negative and there was no prior SARS-CoV-2 infection. The starting material was CD4+ T cells from PBMCs cultured with HCoV-229E spike peptides, obtained before COVID-19 vaccination. The chain employs TRBV5-6 and TRBJ1-2; 7 bases fit TRBD1. The origin of this receptor is a human donor who received a COVID-19 vaccine. The chain's CDR3 is CASRPTGDHYGYTF. The CDR3 coding sequence is TGTGCCAGCAGACCTACAGGGGACCACTATGGCTACACCTTC.